Listed below are T cell receptor beta chains from one sample, sequenced in a study of cytomegalovirus exposure and HLA in healthy donors. Sequencing was performed with immunoSEQ multiplex PCR; in TCRdb, only in-frame clones are kept and a portion is missing. Its table lists 200,000 to 250,000 clones. Sequencing was done on a sample of PBMCs. Source of these receptors: a girl aged 2-10 years in good health and CMV-seropositive. CDR3s include the opening cysteine and the closing phenylalanine or tryptophan. D genes are given only for firm matches.

v_call	j_call	d_call	cdr3_nt	cdr3_aa
TRBV28	TRBJ1-1	NA	TGTGCTACATGGAGGGCTGAAGCTTTCTTT	CATWRAEAFF
TRBV6-1	TRBJ1-1	TRBD1	TGTGCCAGCAGTGCGAACAGGGGTTCCACTGAAGCTTTCTTT	CASSANRGSTEAFF
TRBV4-1	TRBJ2-5	TRBD2	TGCGCCAGCAGCCAAGACCTAGCGGGATTGGCAACCCAGTACTTC	CASSQDLAGLATQYF
TRBV6-1	TRBJ2-3	NA	TGTGCCAGCAGTGCTAGTCGCGCTAGTCGGAGCAGCACAGATACGCAGTATTTT	CASSASRASRSSTDTQYF
TRBV5-1	TRBJ2-5	TRBD2	TGCGCCAGCAGCTTGGGGCGGCAGGGAGGGGAGACCCAGTACTTC	CASSLGRQGGETQYF
TRBV7-8	TRBJ2-7	TRBD1	TGTGCCAGCAGCTTAACTCATTCGACAGGGGAGTCAATCTACGAGCAGTACTTC	CASSLTHSTGESIYEQYF
TRBV19	TRBJ1-1	NA	TGTGCCAGTACCCAGGGTTCGACGATGGCTGAAGCTTTCTTT	CASTQGSTMAEAFF
TRBV5-4	TRBJ2-3	TRBD1	TGTGCCAGCAGCTTCCAACAGGGGGCGTACACAGATACGCAGTATTTT	CASSFQQGAYTDTQYF
TRBV11-1	TRBJ2-7	NA	TGTGCCAGCAGTTTGGGGGACGGGAGCTCCTACGAGCAGTACTTC	CASSLGDGSSYEQYF
TRBV28	TRBJ2-1	NA	TGTGCCAGCGAGAGCTCCTACAATGAGCAGTTCTTC	CASESSYNEQFF